These T cell receptor beta chains were read from a single sample in a study of T cells in localized non-small cell lung cancer. The assay was immunoSEQ multiplex PCR, and TCRdb's table has in-frame clones only and misses some. In the table there are about 40,000 clones, 86% of which are singletons. Sequences were derived from peripheral blood, sampled before any cancer treatment. All receptors come from a man between 40 and 70 years old with stage I lung adenocarcinoma. The CDR3 runs from the conserved cysteine through the conserved F or W. A D gene is named only where the DNA matches it firmly. The listing skips clone size in some rows; elsewhere it reads once, few, many or a size class.

j_gene: TRBJ2-5
d_gene: TRBD2
abundance: .
v_gene: TRBV7-6
CDR3aa: CASSKGLAAQETQYF
CDR3nt: TGTGCCAGCAGCAAGGGACTAGCGGCTCAAGAGACCCAGTACTTC

j_gene: TRBJ2-1
d_gene: .
abundance: .
v_gene: TRBV29-1
CDR3aa: CSLIRPSSYNEQFF
CDR3nt: TGCAGCTTAATTCGACCCAGCTCCTACAATGAGCAGTTCTTC

j_gene: TRBJ2-2
d_gene: .
abundance: .
v_gene: TRBV5-6
CDR3aa: CASSLASGELFF
CDR3nt: TGTGCCAGCAGCTTGGCTTCGGGGGAGCTGTTTTTT

j_gene: TRBJ2-5
d_gene: TRBD1
abundance: .
v_gene: TRBV5-6
CDR3aa: CASSQRTGGRETQYF
CDR3nt: TGTGCCAGCAGCCAGAGGACAGGGGGCCGAGAGACCCAGTACTTC

j_gene: TRBJ2-7
d_gene: .
abundance: .
v_gene: TRBV7-9
CDR3aa: CASSLNGGGNYEQYF
CDR3nt: TGTGCCAGCAGCTTAAACGGAGGGGGGAATTACGAGCAGTACTTC

j_gene: TRBJ2-1
d_gene: .
abundance: .
v_gene: TRBV27
CDR3aa: CASSLNRDERPYNEQFF
CDR3nt: TGTGCCAGCAGTTTAAACAGGGACGAACGGCCCTACAATGAGCAGTTCTTC

j_gene: TRBJ2-4
d_gene: .
abundance: few
v_gene: TRBV15
CDR3aa: CATSSVREAKNIQYF
CDR3nt: TGTGCCACCAGCAGCGTAAGGGAGGCCAAAAACATTCAGTACTTC

j_gene: TRBJ1-1
d_gene: .
abundance: .
v_gene: TRBV18
CDR3aa: CASSPSTSEAFF
CDR3nt: TGTGCCAGCTCACCCTCGACCTCCGAAGCTTTCTTT

j_gene: TRBJ2-2
d_gene: .
abundance: .
v_gene: TRBV9
CDR3aa: CASTTSAGANTGELFF
CDR3nt: TGTGCCAGCACCACCTCCGCGGGGGCAAACACCGGGGAGCTGTTTTTT

j_gene: TRBJ2-1
d_gene: TRBD2
abundance: .
v_gene: TRBV4-3
CDR3aa: CASRGAGGSEQFF
CDR3nt: TGCGCCAGCAGGGGAGCGGGAGGATCGGAGCAGTTCTTC

j_gene: TRBJ2-1
d_gene: TRBD2
abundance: few
v_gene: TRBV9
CDR3aa: CASQPLAGVGNEQFF
CDR3nt: TGTGCCAGCCAACCACTAGCGGGAGTCGGGAATGAGCAGTTCTTC

j_gene: TRBJ1-5
d_gene: TRBD1
abundance: .
v_gene: TRBV19
CDR3aa: CASSKVGDRGHNQPQHF
CDR3nt: TGTGCCAGTAGTAAAGTTGGGGACAGGGGGCACAATCAGCCCCAGCATTTT

j_gene: TRBJ2-2
d_gene: .
abundance: .
v_gene: TRBV28
CDR3aa: CASSLFPANTGELFF
CDR3nt: TGTGCCAGCAGTTTATTTCCCGCGAACACCGGGGAGCTGTTTTTT

j_gene: TRBJ2-3
d_gene: TRBD2
abundance: .
v_gene: TRBV5-1
CDR3aa: CASSLGASGKTDTQYF
CDR3nt: TGCGCCAGCAGCTTGGGCGCTAGCGGGAAGACAGATACGCAGTATTTT

j_gene: TRBJ2-3
d_gene: .
abundance: .
v_gene: TRBV9
CDR3aa: CASSADLETQYF
CDR3nt: TGTGCCAGCAGCGCCGACCTAGAGACGCAGTATTTT

j_gene: TRBJ2-7
d_gene: .
abundance: .
v_gene: TRBV7-3
CDR3aa: CASSLMARSEQYF
CDR3nt: TGTGCCAGCAGCTTAATGGCTCGTTCGGAGCAGTACTTC

j_gene: TRBJ1-3
d_gene: .
abundance: .
v_gene: TRBV11-2
CDR3aa: CASSLEPGSGNTIYF
CDR3nt: TGTGCCAGCAGCTTAGAACCAGGCTCTGGAAACACCATATATTTT